The 11 T cell receptor beta chains below come from one sample, sequenced in a study of shared clonotypes between healthy human individuals. Generated by immunoSEQ multiplex PCR, the TCRdb table keeps only in-frame clones and is missing some. There are around 2,100,000 clones in the sample; approximately 95% occur only once, and 0.95% to 1.5% lies in the top ten. Naive CD8 cells, CD45RO-negative and positively selected for CCR7, excluded terminally differentiated effector memory CD45RA+ cells. Sequenced input: naive CD8+ T cells sorted from blood. The receptors derive from a man between 18 and 35 years old in good health.

A word on this clone: Distinct nucleotide sequences in the sample also encode this CDR3. The chain couples TRBV7-9 to TRBJ2-5; no clear D gene. This CDR3 is 13 amino acids long. V lost 2 bases and J 2 bases, leaving 6 bases between the germline ends. Germline loops: CDR1 SEHNR, CDR2 FQNEAQ (reference sequence). The CDR3: CASSLSEQETQYF. CDR3 coding DNA: TGTGCCAGCAGCTTATCGGAACAAGAGACCCAGTACTTC. Together with reference TRBV7-9 and TRBJ2-5, the CDR3 gives the full variable domain: DTGVSQNPRHKITKRGQNVTFRCDPISEHNRLYWYRQTLGQGPEFLTYFQNEAQLEKSRLLSDRFSAERPKGSFSTLEIQRTEQGDSAMYLCASSLSEQETQYFGPGTRLLVL.

V and J are TRBV30 and TRBJ1-6, with D possibly TRBD1 on 6 matching bases. The CDR3 runs 14 residues. The V gene lost 3 bases and the J gene lost 10 bases, with 16 bases spanning the gap. CDR1 and CDR2 (germline): GTSNPN, SVGIG (reference sequence). CDR3 residues: CAWRDHNRDSPLHF. The CDR3 DNA sequence: TGTGCCTGGAGAGATCACAACAGGGACTCACCCCTCCACTTT.

This clone was observed once. The rearrangement joins TRBV5-6 to TRBJ2-2, with D maybe TRBD2 (6 bases). With 0 bases removed from V and 1 base from J, the gap between germline ends came to 7 bases. The CDR3 is 15 residues long. CDR1 is SGHDT, CDR2 YYEEEE, per germline. The CDR3 DNA reads as TGTGCCAGCAGCTTGGGACTAGGGAACACCGGGGAGCTGTTTTTT. Its protein is CASSLGLGNTGELFF.

Written as DNA, the CDR3 is TGTGCCAGCAGCCTAGAGGGGAGCTCCTACAATGAGCAGTTCTTC. This translates into CASSLEGSSYNEQFF. This chain joins TRBV9 and TRBJ2-1; the D call may be TRBD1 or TRBD2 (5 bases each). Trimming stripped 4 bases from V and 0 bases from J, with 11 bases between. This CDR3 region has 15 residues. In germline, CDR1 is SGDLS, CDR2 YYNGEE. Full variable domain (outside the CDR3, taken from reference TRBV9 and TRBJ2-1): DSGVTQTPKHLITATGQRVTLRCSPRSGDLSVYWYQQSLDQGLQFLIQYYNGEERAKGNILERFSAQQFPDLHSELNLSSLELGDSALYFCASSLEGSSYNEQFFGPGTRLTVL.

This sequence joins TRBV4-3 and TRBJ1-5; no clear D gene. The germline V and J ends were trimmed by 0 bases and 0 bases, with 9 bases remaining between them. The CDR3 runs to 16 residues. Germline CDR1 reads LGHNA; CDR2 reads YSLEER. DNA for the CDR3: TGCGCCAGCAGCCAAGATGTCGGTTATAGCAATCAGCCCCAGCATTTT. Encoded protein: CASSQDVGYSNQPQHF.

The V gene is TRBV5-4, the J gene TRBJ2-2, with 12 positions matching TRBD2. This CDR3 has 16 amino acids. Germline lookup yields CDR1 SGHNT and CDR2 YYREEE (reference sequence). Trimming cost V 0 bases and J 6 bases; bases outside gene matches: 3. CDR3 nucleotide sequence: TGTGCCAGCAGCTTGGGCTCTAGCGGGGGGGCCGGGGAGCTGTTTTTT. Translated: CASSLGSSGGAGELFF.

This clone was counted a single time. Other nucleotide sequences from this sample produce the same CDR3. V is TRBV5-6 and J is TRBJ1-2; no reliable D call. This CDR3 is 12 amino acids long. Between the trimmed V and J ends, which lost 0 bases and 5 bases, there was a span of 5 bases. The V gene's germline CDR1 is SGHDT and CDR2 YYEEEE. The CDR3 DNA follows: TGTGCCAGCAGCTTGGATGGGTATGGCTACACCTTC. Translated, it gives CASSLDGYGYTF.

The genes are TRBV9 and TRBJ2-7; 8 nucleotides match TRBD1. CDR1 and CDR2 (germline): SGDLS, YYNGEE. The CDR3 consists of 15 residues. Unmatched junction bases numbered 4, after V lost 0 bases and J lost 2 bases. The CDR3 DNA reads TGTGCCAGCAGCGTAGAGGGACAGGCGGCCTACGAGCAGTACTTC. Translated: CASSVEGQAAYEQYF.

The genes are TRBV7-2 and TRBJ2-7, with 9 bases identical to TRBD2. Trimming at V came to 1 base and at J to 5 bases, leaving 3 bases not matched to a gene. The CDR3 is 14 residues long. The germline V gene has CDR1 SGHTA and CDR2 FQGNSA. CDR3 residues: CASSLGPSGDEQYF. The CDR3 DNA is TGTGCCAGCAGCTTAGGGCCTAGCGGGGACGAGCAGTACTTC.

Concerning this clone: Other DNA sequences from this sample encode an identical CDR3 as well. V and J are TRBV27 and TRBJ2-2; D is ambiguous. Trimming shortened V by 2 bases and J by 7 bases, and 5 bases separated the two germline ends. Germline CDR1 is MNHEY and CDR2 is SMNVEV (reference sequence). The CDR3 runs 12 residues. CDR3 sequence (DNA): TGTGCCAGCAGTTTAGGAAGCGGGGAGCTGTTTTTT. Amino acid sequence: CASSLGSGELFF.

The V gene is TRBV5-6, the J gene TRBJ2-5; no definite D call. The germline V gene encodes CDR1 SGHDT and CDR2 YYEEEE. This CDR3 spans 12 amino acids. V was clipped by 4 bases and J by 7 bases, with 11 bases between them. CDR3 region: CASSVDPGTQYF. Here the CDR3 DNA reads TGTGCCAGCAGCGTTGATCCGGGGACCCAGTACTTC. Drawing the rest from reference TRBV5-6 and TRBJ2-5, the complete variable domain is DAGVTQSPTHLIKTRGQQVTLRCSPKSGHDTVSWYQQALGQGPQFIFQYYEEEERQRGNFPDRFSGHQFPNYSSELNVNALLLGDSALYLCASSVDPGTQYFGPGTRLLVL.